The rows below give T cell receptor beta chains drawn from one sample of a study of T-cell reconstitution after alpha-beta-depleted transplantation in children. Via MiXCR, TCRdb re-called the PCR reads, giving one row per CDR3 protein. The table has approximately 1,000,000 distinct CDR3 sequences, roughly 31% seen once. The sample here was PBMCs, mostly from graft donor cells, taken 360 days after TCRalphabeta/CD19-depleted stem cell transplant. The receptors were sampled from a boy under two years old who had a stem cell transplant for SCID, so the T cells may come from the graft donor. Each CDR3 is given with its conserved first and last residue.

>TRBV6-2/TRBV6-3
CASSYSGLLTDTQYF
>TRBV5-5
CASRTPQGQQFF
>TRBV4-1
CASSVPGITDTQYF
>TRBV12-3/TRBV12-4
CASSPTGVFDTGELFF
>TRBV12-3/TRBV12-4
CASSPVGTLKGETQYF
>TRBV12-3/TRBV12-4
CASSNNEQFF
>TRBV3-1
CASSQTSGGYEQYF
>TRBV19
CASSISGGMNTEAFF
>TRBV27
CASSFGKYTEAFF
>TRBV25-1
CASSVNNSPLHF
>TRBV20-1
CSVKADVGLAQYF
>TRBV20-1
CSAASGPGNEKLFF
>TRBV5-1
CASSPSSRGHEQFF
>TRBV7-1
CASSPASITNQPQHF
>TRBV28
CASSRGGHEQFF
>TRBV4-2
CASSQVPGNYGYTF
>TRBV5-1
CASSSRGTGSSDTQYF
>TRBV4-3
CASSQERGRRSTDTQYF
>TRBV4-1
CASSQGYRLKETQYF
>TRBV29-1
CSVVQGTHGDYGYTF
>TRBV7-6
CASSFPRGQGPGELFF
>TRBV9
CASSVEGSGKGQGIKNIQYF
>TRBV6-2/TRBV6-3
CASKHAAGTAKAYGYTF
>TRBV4-3
CASSQSRRPFREKLFF
>TRBV12-3/TRBV12-4
CASSFGQLNTGELFF
>TRBV20-1
CSAAQGPSAETQYF
>TRBV6-1
CATFGGLDTGELFF
>TRBV4-1
CASSQDIVSSYNEQFF
>TRBV6-1
CASRVRTGMNEQFF
>TRBV2
CASSEAPGRASITDTQYF
>TRBV11-2
CASSPKLTSSTDTQYF
>TRBV3-1
CASSPSLGPPPYEQYF
>TRBV29-1
CSAKHGGTDTQYF
>TRBV10-3
CAIWTPGTDTQYF
>TRBV4-2
CATANVRGDPYEQYF
>TRBV12-3/TRBV12-4
CASSQGAGGSSYEQYF
>TRBV20-1
CSAPRLEAFF
>TRBV5-4
CASSLDNYGYTF
>TRBV6-1
CASTEGTGGWTEAFF
>TRBV7-3
CASGVGLTSYNEQFF
>TRBV14
CASSQDSGVYNEQFF
>TRBV10-3
CAIADINDEQYF
>TRBV10-3
CAISDQGDEQYF
>TRBV5-1
CASSNAASKQYF
>TRBV12-3/TRBV12-4
CASSWGSTEAFF
>TRBV28
CASSEGAGPLHF